The sequence of this TCR beta chain was determined in a study of T cell responses to AZD1222 COVID-19 vaccine. The germline CDR1 and CDR2 sequences are SGHNT and YYREEE (reference sequence). Trimming took off 3 bases at V and 4 bases at J, with 14 bases between the two ends. The length of the CDR3 is 14 residues. Study conclusions and caveats: Close to half of spike-specific TCRs reportedly recognize unmutated variant regions.

About this clone itself: Its antigen remains unidentified.

The repertoire was sequenced with immunoSEQ multiplex PCR; TCRdb's copy has only in-frame clones and lacks some. Seen here are about 120,000 clones, 93% observed once, and the top ten hold about 3%. This sequence originates from an adult in good health. The chain has TRBV5-4 and TRBJ2-7; D remains unclear. The sample consisted of peripheral blood, taken on day 0 of AZD1222 vaccination. The CDR3 here is CASSSRARSYEQYF. DNA for the CDR3: TGTGCCAGCAGCTCCCGGGCTAGATCATACGAGCAGTACTTC.